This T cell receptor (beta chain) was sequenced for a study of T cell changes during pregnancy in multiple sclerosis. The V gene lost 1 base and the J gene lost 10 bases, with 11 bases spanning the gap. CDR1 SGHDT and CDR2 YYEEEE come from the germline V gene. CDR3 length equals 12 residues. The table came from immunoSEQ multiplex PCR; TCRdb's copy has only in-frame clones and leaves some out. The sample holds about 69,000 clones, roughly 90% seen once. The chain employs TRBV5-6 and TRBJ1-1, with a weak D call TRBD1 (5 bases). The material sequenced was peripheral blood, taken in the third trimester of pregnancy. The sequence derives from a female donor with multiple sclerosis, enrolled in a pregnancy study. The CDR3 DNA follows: TGTGCCAGCAGCTTGCAGGGTTTTGGAGCTTTCTTT. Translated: CASSLQGFGAFF.